The 8 T cell receptor beta chains below come from one sample, sequenced in a study of cytomegalovirus exposure and HLA in healthy donors. Researchers ran the PCR with 60 Vbeta and 13 Jbeta primers. Only in-frame clones appear in the TCRdb table, and some are missing; sequencing was by immunoSEQ multiplex PCR. Of roughly 160,000 clones listed, 85% were seen once; the top ten hold 1%. Sequenced: PBMCs. All receptors derive from a boy younger than 10 in good health and CMV-seronegative.

The V call is TRBV5-6, the J call TRBJ2-1; D remains unclear. The CDR3 consists of 15 residues. Deletions cut 3 bases from V and 1 base from J, with 11 bases between. CDR1 and CDR2 (germline): SGHDT, YYEEEE. The CDR3 reads CASSSSRRSYNEQFF. The CDR3 DNA follows: TGTGCCAGCAGCTCTAGTCGGCGATCCTACAATGAGCAGTTCTTC.

The rearrangement joins TRBV28 to TRBJ2-5; D might be TRBD2 (5 bases). V lost 6 bases and J lost 11, with 28 bases in between. The CDR3 totals 16 residues. The germline V gene has CDR1 MDHEN and CDR2 SYDVKM. CDR3 loop: CASRGLSPSKTTEQYF. In DNA, the CDR3 is TGTGCCAGCAGGGGCCTTTCGCCGAGTAAGACTACGGAGCAGTACTTC.

The chain recombines TRBV9 with TRBJ2-5; D is uncertain. The CDR3 spans 13 residues. The V gene's germline CDR1 is SGDLS and CDR2 YYNGEE. V was shortened by 0 bases and J by 3 bases, with 6 bases between the two germline ends. The CDR3 protein is CASSVGGEETQYF. The CDR3 DNA reads as TGTGCCAGCAGCGTAGGCGGAGAAGAGACCCAGTACTTC.

This rearrangement joins TRBV7-2 to TRBJ2-1, with TRBD2 matching over 7 bases. V lost 1 base and J lost 4; bases outside the gene matches: 4. CDR3 length: 15 amino acids. Germline CDR1 and CDR2: SGHTA and FQGNSA. As DNA, the CDR3 is TGTGCCAGCAGCTTAGAGGCTAGCGGATACAATGAGCAGTTCTTC. Encoded protein: CASSLEASGYNEQFF.

This clone occurred a few times. The V and J genes are TRBV6-5 and TRBJ1-6, with no clear D. This CDR3 comprises 14 residues. The germline gives CDR1 MNHEY, CDR2 SVGAGI. Trimming stripped 6 bases from V and 7 bases from J, with 13 bases between. CDR3: CASRPPGLNSPLHF. CDR3 nucleotide sequence: TGTGCCAGCAGGCCGCCGGGTCTGAATTCACCCCTCCACTTT.

The genes are TRBV29-1 and TRBJ2-7; no firm D call. The CDR3 has 11 residues. Trimming took 4 bases from V and 6 from J, leaving 10 bases between them. In germline, CDR1 is SQVTM, CDR2 ANQGSEA. The CDR3 DNA follows: TGCAGCGTTGTCGATGGGCCCGAGCAGTACGTC. Encoded protein: CSVVDGPEQYV.

The V gene is TRBV19, the J gene TRBJ1-1, with 9 positions matching TRBD1. The length of the CDR3 is 15 residues. Germline CDR1 reads LNHDA; CDR2 reads SQIVND (reference sequence). V shed 3 bases, J shed 4 bases, and the junction held 6 bases outside the gene matches. For the CDR3, the DNA is TGTGCCAGTAGTATCTCGAGGGACAGGGCCACTGAAGCTTTCTTT. This sequence encodes CASSISRDRATEAFF.

The V call is TRBV30, the J call TRBJ1-5; perhaps TRBD1 as D (5 bases). From germline, CDR1 is GTSNPN and CDR2 SVGIG (reference sequence). With 1 base removed from V and 2 bases from J, the gap between germline ends came to 12 bases. The CDR3 is 15 amino acids. DNA of the CDR3: TGTGCCTGGAGTGGCGGGACTAGGGGCAATCAGCCCCAGCATTTT. Its protein product is CAWSGGTRGNQPQHF.